This is a list of T cell receptor beta chains from one sample in a study of blood T cell repertoires in COVID-19. Assay used: immunoSEQ multiplex PCR; TCRdb lists only in-frame clones, some missing. The sample has under 250,000 clones, 70% to 90% seen once. Sample: PBMCs or T cells enriched from blood (not recorded which). The receptors come from a man younger than 45 who had recovered from COVID-19. Each CDR3 is given with its conserved first and last residue. The D gene is left open where the match is weak. Not every row has a clone size; where given, it reads once, few, many or a size class.

v_gene,j_gene,d_gene,abundance,CDR3nt,CDR3aa
TRBV18,TRBJ2-7,TRBD1,NA,TGTGCCAGCTCCGTATATCCGGGACAGGGGTACGAGCAGTACTTC,CASSVYPGQGYEQYF
TRBV3-1/TRBV3-2,TRBJ2-7,TRBD2,NA,TGTGCCAGCAGCACTAGCGGGAGATTTTACGAGCAGTACTTC,CASSTSGRFYEQYF
TRBV19,TRBJ1-5,TRBD1,NA,TGTGCCAGTAGTCGGTACGGACAGGGAGGCCAGCCCCAGCATTTT,CASSRYGQGGQPQHF
TRBV4-1,TRBJ2-7,NA,NA,TGCGCCAGCAGCCAAGATCTGGGCAGCTCCTACGAGCAGTACTTC,CASSQDLGSSYEQYF
TRBV7-9,TRBJ2-7,TRBD1,NA,TGTGCCAGCAGCGACCCGGGACAGGGGACCTACGAGCAGTACTTC,CASSDPGQGTYEQYF
TRBV30,TRBJ1-6,NA,NA,TGTGCCTGGGAGGCGAGGGAAAATTCACCCCTCCACTTT,CAWEARENSPLHF
TRBV5-6,TRBJ2-7,TRBD2,NA,TGTGCCAGCAGCCGTAGCGGGAGTTCCTACGAGCAGTACTTC,CASSRSGSSYEQYF
TRBV4-1,TRBJ2-7,NA,NA,TGCGCCAGCAGTTACCGTGTAGACTACGAGCAGTACTTC,CASSYRVDYEQYF
TRBV30,TRBJ2-6,NA,NA,TGTGCCTACACTGGGGCCAACGTCCTGACTTTC,CAYTGANVLTF
TRBV24-1,TRBJ1-2,NA,NA,TGTGCCACCAGTGATTGGGGCTCTAACTATGGCTACACCTTC,CATSDWGSNYGYTF
TRBV27,TRBJ2-7,TRBD2,once,TGTGCCAGCAGCCTAGCGGGAGGGCCCTACGAGCAGTACTTC,CASSLAGGPYEQYF
TRBV10-3,TRBJ1-3,NA,few,TGTGCCATCAGTGAGGGACACCGAAACACCATATATTTT,CAISEGHRNTIYF
TRBV7-3,TRBJ2-1,NA,NA,TGTGCCAGCAGCTTTTACGGGTCGCAGGAGCAGTTCTTC,CASSFYGSQEQFF
TRBV27,TRBJ2-7,TRBD2,NA,TGTGCCAGCAGTTTCTCCGCTAGCGGGAGCTACGAGCAGTACTTC,CASSFSASGSYEQYF
TRBV7-2,TRBJ2-1,TRBD2,NA,TGTGCCAGCAGCTCCGGGACTAGCAGGAATGAGCAGTTCTTC,CASSSGTSRNEQFF
TRBV29-1,TRBJ1-1,NA,NA,TGCAGCGTTGCTAGCTTGAACACTGAAGCTTTCTTT,CSVASLNTEAFF
TRBV5-1,TRBJ1-3,NA,NA,TGCGCCAGCAGCTTGGTGCCTGGGGGGACCGGAAACACCATATATTTT,CASSLVPGGTGNTIYF
TRBV3-1/TRBV3-2,TRBJ1-2,TRBD1,once,TGTGCCAGCAGCCAAGATGGACAGGGGGGTCTCTATGGCTACACCTTC,CASSQDGQGGLYGYTF
TRBV6-5,TRBJ1-6,TRBD1,NA,TGTGCCAGCATCTCGACAGGGGTCGGTAATTCACCCCTCCACTTT,CASISTGVGNSPLHF
TRBV24-1,TRBJ2-3,TRBD2,NA,TGTGCCACCAGTGACCCAGGTGGCGGGGGGGCTCTCCGGGATACGCAGTATTTT,CATSDPGGGGALRDTQYF
TRBV6-2/TRBV6-3,TRBJ1-3,NA,NA,TGTGCCAGCAGTCTACCGGTTCGGGGAAACACCATATATTTT,CASSLPVRGNTIYF
TRBV27,TRBJ2-5,TRBD2,NA,TGTGCCAGCAGGACTAGCGGGAATATACCCGATGGAGAGACCCAGTACTTC,CASRTSGNIPDGETQYF
TRBV4-2,TRBJ1-4,TRBD1,few,TGTGCCAGCAGCACCGACAGGGCTCGGGTGGAAAAACTGTTTTTT,CASSTDRARVEKLFF
TRBV28,TRBJ2-7,TRBD1,once,TGTGCCACCTCGACGGGACAGGGGACCTACGAGCAGTACTTC,CATSTGQGTYEQYF
TRBV5-1,TRBJ1-2,NA,NA,TGCGCCAGCAGCTTGAATTTACAGCGGGCCGGCTACACCTTC,CASSLNLQRAGYTF
TRBV28,TRBJ1-2,NA,NA,TGTGCCAGCAGTTTATGGCGGGCCCAGGCAGGCTACACCTTC,CASSLWRAQAGYTF
TRBV28,TRBJ1-5,NA,few,TGTGCCAGCAGTTTATCCCTGACTGGCAGCCTTAATCAGCCCCAGCATTTT,CASSLSLTGSLNQPQHF
TRBV6-5,TRBJ1-1,TRBD1,NA,TGTGCCAGCAGACCTGGACAGGGATCCACTGAAGCTTTCTTT,CASRPGQGSTEAFF
TRBV27,TRBJ1-1,NA,NA,TGTGCCAGCAGTCCCCGGGGGAACACTGAAGCTTTCTTT,CASSPRGNTEAFF
TRBV4-3,TRBJ1-3,NA,NA,TGCGCCAGCAGCCAAGATATGGGACTTAATGGAAACACCATATATTTT,CASSQDMGLNGNTIYF
TRBV5-1,TRBJ1-1,TRBD1,NA,TGCGCCAGCAGCTTAGGGACAGGGATTTTCCCTGAAGCTTTCTTT,CASSLGTGIFPEAFF
TRBV28,TRBJ2-3,TRBD1,NA,TGTGCCAGCCGAGGGACAGGGGACACAGATACGCAGTATTTT,CASRGTGDTDTQYF
TRBV18,TRBJ2-1,NA,NA,TGTGCCAGCTCACAACAGGAGACCTACAATGAGCAGTTCTTC,CASSQQETYNEQFF
TRBV19,TRBJ2-7,NA,once,TGTGCCAGTAGTCGCCGGACAGATGGGACCGAGCAGTACTTC,CASSRRTDGTEQYF
TRBV6-2/TRBV6-3,TRBJ2-3,NA,once,TGTGCCAGCAGTTATGATGGGCTCCCGCCAACAGATACGCAGTATTTT,CASSYDGLPPTDTQYF
TRBV7-9,TRBJ2-3,TRBD2,NA,TGTGCCAGCAGCCCCTACGGGGGGAGCACAGATACGCAGTATTTT,CASSPYGGSTDTQYF
TRBV7-2,TRBJ1-1,NA,once,TGTGCCAGCCCCGAGGGGGTAGGGAACACTGAAGCTTTCTTT,CASPEGVGNTEAFF
TRBV20-1,TRBJ2-3,NA,NA,TGCAGTGCTAGGGGGCATACGCAGTATTTT,CSARGHTQYF
TRBV30,TRBJ1-1,TRBD1,NA,TGTGCCTGGCACCCCGGACAGGGGTTCGCTGAAGCTTTCTTT,CAWHPGQGFAEAFF
TRBV3-1/TRBV3-2,TRBJ1-5,NA,NA,TGTGCCAGCAGCCGCGGCCCCAATCAGCCCCAGCATTTT,CASSRGPNQPQHF
TRBV30,TRBJ1-5,TRBD1,NA,TGTGCCTTGCACACAGGGGGCTCTTCCAATCAGCCCCAGCATTTT,CALHTGGSSNQPQHF
TRBV12-3/TRBV12-4,TRBJ1-2,NA,NA,TGTGCCAGCAGTCGGAGCTATGGCTACACCTTC,CASSRSYGYTF
TRBV5-5,TRBJ1-5,TRBD1,NA,TGTGCCAGCAGCTTTATACCCGGGACAGGGTCTCAGCCCCAGCATTTT,CASSFIPGTGSQPQHF
TRBV6-5,TRBJ2-2,TRBD2,NA,TGTGCCAGCAGTTCCAGCGGGGCCCCCGACACCGGGGAGCTGTTTTTT,CASSSSGAPDTGELFF
TRBV24-1,TRBJ1-3,NA,NA,TGTGCCACCAGTGATCGTACCCACACCTCTGGAAACACCATATATTTT,CATSDRTHTSGNTIYF
TRBV10-3,TRBJ1-5,TRBD1,NA,TGTGCCATCAGTGGAACCGGGACAGGGGGCAATCAGCCCCAGCATTTT,CAISGTGTGGNQPQHF
TRBV18,TRBJ2-7,TRBD1,few,TGTGCCAGCTCACCCCGGGACAGCTTAGACGAGCAGTACTTC,CASSPRDSLDEQYF
TRBV5-1,TRBJ2-1,TRBD2,once,TGCGCCAGCAACCCTCCGGGAGGGGATGAGCAGTTCTTC,CASNPPGGDEQFF
TRBV28,TRBJ2-1,TRBD1,NA,TGTGCCAGCTTTTCGGGACAGTACAATGAGCAGTTCTTC,CASFSGQYNEQFF
TRBV4-2,TRBJ2-3,TRBD2,few,TGTGCCAGCAGCCAAGTTTCCGGGGGGTTCAGAACTAGCACAGATACGCAGTATTTT,CASSQVSGGFRTSTDTQYF
TRBV28,TRBJ1-1,NA,NA,TGTGCCAGCAGCCTTCAGGGGCCTGAAGCTTTCTTT,CASSLQGPEAFF
TRBV5-4,TRBJ1-1,TRBD1,NA,TGTGCCAGCAGCTCGTCCCGGGACAGGGCCGACACTGAAGCTTTCTTT,CASSSSRDRADTEAFF
TRBV19,TRBJ2-2,TRBD2,NA,TGTGCCTCACGGCCGCAGCGGGGGGGGGCCGGGGAGCTGTTTTTT,CASRPQRGGAGELFF
TRBV20-1,TRBJ1-2,TRBD1,once,TGCAGTGCTAGTGTACAGGGGGCGGGTGGCTACACCTTC,CSASVQGAGGYTF
TRBV10-2,TRBJ1-1,NA,once,TGCGCCAGCAGTGATGGGGGGGTCCCCAGGTTAGCTGAAGCTTTCTTT,CASSDGGVPRLAEAFF